Below are 9 T cell receptor beta chains sequenced from a single sample in a study of CD8+CD57+ T cells in acquired aplastic anemia. The template for TCR beta VDJ and CDR3 sequence profiling was genomic DNA. MiXCR, run by TCRdb on the reads, gives a single entry per CDR3 protein. The table has 75,000 to 90,000 distinct CDR3 sequences, approximately 45% seen once. Sequenced material: sorted CD4+, CD8+, or CD8+CD57+ T cells (not recorded which) from PBMCs. These receptor sequences come from a human donor in good health, serving as a control.

About this clonotype itself: A junction boundary mismatches the germline segment, possibly from a read error. The CDR3: CASSAGLSEGNEQFF. CDR3 bases: TGTGCCAGCAGTGCGGGGCTCTCGGAGGGCAATGAGCAGTTCTTC. The rearrangement uses TRBV10-3 and TRBJ2-1; tentative D call: TRBD2 (6 bases). The CDR3 consists of 15 residues. Germline V CDR1 and CDR2: ENHRY, SYGVKD.

V usage is TRBV29-1 and J usage is TRBJ1-1, with 10 bases identical to TRBD1. V dropped 7 bases and J dropped 5; count of bases not matched to a gene: 4. The CDR3 sequence is 12 residues long. In germline, CDR1 is SQVTM, CDR2 ANQGSEA. Written as DNA, the CDR3 is TGCAGCGGAGACAGGGGGCGAACTGAAGCTTTCTTT. Its translation is CSGDRGRTEAFF.

Concerning this clonotype: Germline is not matched at one junction end, which may reflect a read error. The chain recombines TRBV15 with TRBJ2-5, with 10 nucleotides matching TRBD2. Germline V gives CDR1 LNHNV, CDR2 YYDKDF (reference sequence). The CDR3 totals 14 residues. CDR3 loop: CATSREGASGGQHF. The DNA of the CDR3 is TGTGCCACCAGCAGAGAGGGCGCTAGCGGGGGTCAGCACTTC.

This clonotype was counted once. The conserved final phenylalanine or tryptophan is absent from the CDR3, which likely points to a read error. The rearrangement uses TRBV29-1 and TRBJ1-2; unclear D gene. The germline V gene encodes CDR1 SQVTM and CDR2 ANQGSEA. The CDR3 loop spans 10 amino acids. CDR3 nucleotide sequence: TGCAGCGTTGAAGATTATGACTACACCCTC. It codes for CSVEDYDYTL.

Notes on this clonotype: A much larger clone lies one base from this, so it may be a read error. The chain employs TRBV6-1 and TRBJ2-7; the D gene is possibly TRBD1 (6 bases). The germline gives CDR1 MNHNS, CDR2 SASEGT. V lost 4 bases to trimming and J lost 4 bases, with 17 bases between them. The CDR3 totals 15 residues. CDR3 sequence: CASSGLGTRIYEQYF. As DNA, the CDR3 is TGTGCCAGCAGTGGCCTCGGGACAAGAATATACGAGCAGTACTTC.

This chain connects TRBV7-2 to TRBJ1-1; D gene ambiguous. Trimming pared 2 bases from V and 11 bases from J, leaving 15 bases between. Germline-derived CDR1 and CDR2 are SGHTA and FQGNSA. CDR3 length: 13 residues. The CDR3 reads CASSLQWVAVAFF. The CDR3 DNA is TGTGCCAGCAGCTTACAATGGGTCGCGGTGGCTTTCTTT.

This clonotype was observed many times. The V and J genes are TRBV4-1 and TRBJ2-7; D gene ambiguous. V lost 0 bases and J lost 2, with 11 bases in between. The CDR3 consists of 15 residues. Germline loops: CDR1 MGHRA, CDR2 YSYEKL. The CDR3 loop is CASSQDHDGTYEQYF. For the CDR3, the DNA is TGCGCCAGCAGCCAAGACCACGATGGAACCTACGAGCAGTACTTC.

The chain employs TRBV28 and TRBJ2-5; D gene uncertain. The J call may be wrong; the DNA end is better matched by TRBJ2-7. The CDR3 is made up of 16 amino acids. The germline V gene encodes CDR1 MDHEN and CDR2 SYDVKM. CDR3 DNA: TGTGCCAGCAGTTTACCCCGGGTGGGTCTGAACTACGAGCAGTACTTC. Translating gives CASSLPRVGLNYEQYF.

This clonotype is a singleton in its sample. This chain uses TRBV20-1 with TRBJ1-6; TRBD1 matches at 7 bases. CDR1 is DFQATT, CDR2 SNEGSKA, per germline (reference sequence). J lost 8 bases, V lost 3 bases, and 16 bases had no gene match. The CDR3 extends over 17 amino acids. CDR3 bases: TGCAGTGCTAGGGCGAGACTGACCAGGGGGGCGGATTCACCCCTCCACTTT. This sequence encodes CSARARLTRGADSPLHF.